This TCR beta chain was captured in a study of blood T cell repertoires in COVID-19. About the research overall: Spain, Italy and the United States supplied samples that represented acute and convalescent COVID-19. Sample material is recorded as cDNA or gDNA derived from T cells, B-cell-depleted T cells, or PBMCs.

Study members were between about 18 and 95 years old and lived in 24 US regions. Study processing details: Quantification of nucleated cells was approximated via reference gene primer amplification. TCRdb's table, derived via immunoSEQ multiplex PCR, lists solely in-frame clones and lacks some. V and J calls and clone size are copied from that table; D and trimming were computed from the DNA. The table has some 220,000 clones, roughly 83% seen once. Between the trimmed V and J ends, which lost 2 bases and 5 bases, there was a span of 10 bases. This CDR3 has 13 amino acids. Per germline, CDR1 SGHTA and CDR2 FQGNSA.

This TCR was recovered from a woman aged 40 to 50 with acute COVID-19. The sample comprised PBMCs or T cells enriched from blood (not recorded which). The rearrangement joins TRBV7-2 to TRBJ2-7, with a tentative D call TRBD2 (5 bases). CDR3 region: CASSLRGIDEQYF. In nucleotides, the CDR3 is TGTGCCAGCAGCTTAAGAGGGATCGACGAGCAGTACTTC.